A single sample gave rise to the 12 T cell receptor beta chains below, sequenced in a study of cytomegalovirus exposure and HLA in healthy donors. PCR amplification relied on 60 Vbeta primers (plus 13 Jbeta primers). Using immunoSEQ multiplex PCR, the repertoire was profiled, and TCRdb retains in-frame clones only, with some absent. The profile shows more than 85,000 clones, approximately 86% of them singletons. Sequences were obtained from PBMCs. The receptors here all came from a man aged 35-49 years in good health and CMV-seronegative.

The rearrangement uses TRBV28 and TRBJ1-2; a weak D match, TRBD1 (5 bases). The germline CDR1 and CDR2 sequences are MDHEN and SYDVKM. Trimming pared 6 bases from V and 8 bases from J, leaving 16 bases between. The CDR3 is 13 amino acids. This CDR3 reads CASSRPGKGGYTF. DNA for the CDR3: TGTGCCAGCAGCCGCCCAGGGAAGGGCGGCTACACCTTC.

This clone came up once. The chain recombines TRBV2 with TRBJ1-2, with D perhaps TRBD1 (5 bases). The CDR3 is made up of 11 amino acids. Germline V CDR1 and CDR2: SNHLY, FYNNEI. Trimming pared 11 bases from V and 1 base from J, leaving 8 bases between. CDR3 nucleotides: TGTGCCCAAGGGGTTAACTATGGCTACACCTTC. Its protein is CAQGVNYGYTF.

This clone is a singleton in its sample. V usage is TRBV6-6 and J usage is TRBJ2-5; TRBD1 is a possible D gene (6 bases). V was cut by 6 bases and J by 2 bases, with 19 bases left in between. The CDR3 contains 16 residues. Per germline, CDR1 MNHNY and CDR2 SVGAGI (reference sequence). The CDR3 DNA is TGTGCCAGCAGCCTTATCACCGGGACATTACAAGAGACCCAGTACTTC. This sequence encodes CASSLITGTLQETQYF.

The chain uses TRBV28 and TRBJ2-7; D is undetermined. Trimming took 6 bases from V and 6 from J, leaving 9 bases between them. Per the germline V gene, CDR1 is MDHEN and CDR2 is SYDVKM. This CDR3 has 11 amino acids. CDR3 amino acids: CASSSPLEQYF. As DNA, the CDR3 is TGTGCCAGCAGCTCCCCCCTCGAGCAGTACTTC.

The chain carries TRBV9 and TRBJ1-6; 10 bases are shared with TRBD1. The CDR3 is made up of 15 amino acids. Unmatched junction bases numbered 2, after V lost 1 base and J lost 7 bases. Per germline, CDR1 SGDLS and CDR2 YYNGEE. The CDR3 DNA reads TGTGCCAGCAGCGTACGGGGACAGGGGAATTCACCCCTCCACTTT. Translating it yields CASSVRGQGNSPLHF.

CDR3 sequence: CASRRTGGVYGYTF. The CDR3 nucleotides read TGTGCCAGCCGCCGGACAGGGGGCGTCTATGGCTACACCTTC. The J gene is TRBJ1-2, the V gene TRBV27, with 11 bases fitting TRBD1. V shed 8 bases and J 4 bases; nucleotides not matched to a gene: 6. This CDR3 comprises 14 residues. Germline values: CDR1 MNHEY, CDR2 SMNVEV (reference sequence).

In DNA form, the CDR3 reads TGTGCCAGCAGATCATTCGGGGAGCATCAAGAGACCCAGTACTTC. It is translated as CASRSFGEHQETQYF. The chain combines TRBV5-4 with TRBJ2-5, with TRBD2 as a possible D gene (5 bases). Germline values: CDR1 SGHNT, CDR2 YYREEE (reference sequence). The V gene lost 5 bases and the J gene lost 2 bases, with 16 bases spanning the gap. The CDR3 spans 15 residues. Using reference TRBV5-4 and TRBJ2-5 for the parts outside the CDR3, the full variable domain is ETGVTQSPTHLIKTRGQQVTLRCSSQSGHNTVSWYQQALGQGPQFIFQYYREEENGRGNFPPRFSGLQFPNYSSELNVNALELDDSALYLCASRSFGEHQETQYFGPGTRLLVL.

The chain uses TRBV9 and TRBJ2-5, with TRBD2 matching 7 bases. The CDR3 is 11 amino acids. The V gene end was trimmed by 7 bases and the J gene end by 7 bases; junction bases not matched to a gene: 4. Per germline, CDR1 SGDLS and CDR2 YYNGEE. The CDR3 bases are TGTGCCAGCGGACTAGAGGGGACCCAGTACTTC. Protein: CASGLEGTQYF.

CDR3 region: CASSMGGGSGANVLTF. The DNA for the CDR3 is TGTGCCAGTAGTATGGGGGGAGGCTCTGGGGCCAACGTCCTGACTTTC. The chain combines TRBV19 with TRBJ2-6, with D possibly TRBD2 on 6 matching bases. Germline CDR1 LNHDA, CDR2 SQIVND (reference sequence). Trimming pared 3 bases from V and 0 bases from J, leaving 9 bases between. CDR3 length equals 16 residues.

This chain connects TRBV7-6 to TRBJ2-7, with no clear D. V lost 5 bases and J lost 0, with 11 bases in between. The CDR3 loop spans 14 amino acids. Germline V gives CDR1 SGHVS, CDR2 FNYEAQ. CDR3 DNA: TGTGCCAGCAGCGGGTCTGAGGTCTCCTACGAGCAGTACTTC. Amino acids: CASSGSEVSYEQYF.

This chain uses TRBV15 with TRBJ1-3, with 7 bases identical to TRBD1. The germline CDR1 and CDR2 sequences are LNHNV and YYDKDF (reference sequence). V shed 1 base and J 4 bases; nucleotides not matched to a gene: 16. The CDR3 length is 19 residues. The CDR3 protein is CATSRGSWDRTTAGNTIYF. CDR3 nucleotides: TGTGCCACCAGCAGAGGTTCTTGGGACAGAACCACCGCCGGAAACACCATATATTTT.

CDR3 bases: TGTGCCAGCAGTCCGCCTCTGGAGCCAGATACGCAGTATTTT. Amino acids: CASSPPLEPDTQYF. The rearrangement uses TRBV6-4 and TRBJ2-3; D remains ambiguous. Germline CDR1 MRHNA, CDR2 SNTAGT. This CDR3 region has 14 residues. The V gene lost 5 bases and the J gene lost 4 bases, with 13 bases spanning the gap.